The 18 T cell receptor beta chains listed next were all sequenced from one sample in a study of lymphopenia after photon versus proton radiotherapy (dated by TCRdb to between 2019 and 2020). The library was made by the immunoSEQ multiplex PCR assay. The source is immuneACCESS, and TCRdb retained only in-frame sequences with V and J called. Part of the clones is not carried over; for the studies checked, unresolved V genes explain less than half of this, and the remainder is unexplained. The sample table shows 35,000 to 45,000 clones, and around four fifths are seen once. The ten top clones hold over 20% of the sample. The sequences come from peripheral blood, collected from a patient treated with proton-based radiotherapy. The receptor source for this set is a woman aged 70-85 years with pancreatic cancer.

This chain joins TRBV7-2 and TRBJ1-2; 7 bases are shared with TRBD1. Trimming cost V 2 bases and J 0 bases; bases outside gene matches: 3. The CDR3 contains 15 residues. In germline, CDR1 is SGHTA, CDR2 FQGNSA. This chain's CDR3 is CASSLKQGSNYGYTF. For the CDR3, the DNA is TGTGCCAGCAGCTTAAAACAGGGGTCTAACTATGGCTACACCTTC.

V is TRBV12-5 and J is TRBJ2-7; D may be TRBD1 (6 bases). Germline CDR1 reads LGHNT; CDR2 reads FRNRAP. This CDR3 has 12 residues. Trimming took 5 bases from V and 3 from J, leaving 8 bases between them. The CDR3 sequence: CASGQDSYEQYF. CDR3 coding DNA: TGTGCTAGTGGTCAGGACAGCTACGAGCAGTACTTC.

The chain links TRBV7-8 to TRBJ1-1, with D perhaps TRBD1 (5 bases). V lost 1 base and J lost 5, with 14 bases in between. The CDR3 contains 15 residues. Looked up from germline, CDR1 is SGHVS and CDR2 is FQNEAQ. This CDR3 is CASSLVQSQGTEAFF. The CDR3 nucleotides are TGTGCCAGCAGCTTAGTCCAGAGCCAGGGAACTGAAGCTTTCTTT.

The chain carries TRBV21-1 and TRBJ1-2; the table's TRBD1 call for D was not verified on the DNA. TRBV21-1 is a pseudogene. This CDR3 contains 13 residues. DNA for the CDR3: TGTGCCAGCAGCCTGGGACAGGACTACGGCTACACCTTC. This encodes CASSLGQDYGYTF.

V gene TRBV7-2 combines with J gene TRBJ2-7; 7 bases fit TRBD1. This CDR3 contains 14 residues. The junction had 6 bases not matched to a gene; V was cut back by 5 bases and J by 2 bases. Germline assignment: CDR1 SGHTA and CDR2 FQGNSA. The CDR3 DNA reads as TGTGCCAGCAGCATCCGGGACAGTACCTACGAGCAGTACTTC. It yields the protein CASSIRDSTYEQYF.

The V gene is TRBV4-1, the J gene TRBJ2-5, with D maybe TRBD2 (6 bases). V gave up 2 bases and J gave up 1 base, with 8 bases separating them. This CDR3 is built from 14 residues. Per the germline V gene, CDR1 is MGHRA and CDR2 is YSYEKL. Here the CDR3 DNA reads TGCGCCAGCAGCCAATGGGGACTCCAAGAGACCCAGTACTTC. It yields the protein CASSQWGLQETQYF.

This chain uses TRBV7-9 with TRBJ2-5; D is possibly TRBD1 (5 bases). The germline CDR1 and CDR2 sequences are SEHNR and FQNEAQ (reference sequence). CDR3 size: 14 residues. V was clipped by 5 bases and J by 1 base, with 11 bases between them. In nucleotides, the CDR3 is TGTGCCAGCAGCGTATGGACACTCCAAGAGACCCAGTACTTC. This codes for CASSVWTLQETQYF.

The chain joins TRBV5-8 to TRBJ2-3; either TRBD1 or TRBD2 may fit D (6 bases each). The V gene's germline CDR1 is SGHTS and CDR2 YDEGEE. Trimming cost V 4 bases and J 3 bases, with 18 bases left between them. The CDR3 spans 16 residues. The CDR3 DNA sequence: TGTGCCAGCAGCCGGGTGGGGGGCTATTTTACAGATACGCAGTATTTT. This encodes CASSRVGGYFTDTQYF.

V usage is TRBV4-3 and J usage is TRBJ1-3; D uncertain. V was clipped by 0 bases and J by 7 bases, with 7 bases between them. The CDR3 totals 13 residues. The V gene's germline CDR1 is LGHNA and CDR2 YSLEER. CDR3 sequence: CASSQDVGNTIYF. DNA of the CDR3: TGCGCCAGCAGCCAAGATGTCGGGAACACCATATATTTT.

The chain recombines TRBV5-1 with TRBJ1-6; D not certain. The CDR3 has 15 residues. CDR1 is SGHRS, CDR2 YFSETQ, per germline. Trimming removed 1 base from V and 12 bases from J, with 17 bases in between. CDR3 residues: CASSLLGGEIEPLHF. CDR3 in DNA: TGCGCCAGCAGCTTGCTAGGCGGGGAGATAGAACCCCTCCACTTT.

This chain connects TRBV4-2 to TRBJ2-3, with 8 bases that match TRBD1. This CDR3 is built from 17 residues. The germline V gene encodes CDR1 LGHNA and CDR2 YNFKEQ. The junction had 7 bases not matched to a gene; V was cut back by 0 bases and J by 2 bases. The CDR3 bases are TGTGCCAGCAGCCAAGATTCCGGACAGGGAACCACAGATACGCAGTATTTT. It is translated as CASSQDSGQGTTDTQYF.

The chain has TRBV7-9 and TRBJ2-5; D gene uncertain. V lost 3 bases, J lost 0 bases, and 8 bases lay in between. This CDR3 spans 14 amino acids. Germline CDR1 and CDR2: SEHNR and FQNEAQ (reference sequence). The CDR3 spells CASSLYQNQETQYF. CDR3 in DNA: TGTGCCAGCAGCTTGTATCAAAACCAAGAGACCCAGTACTTC.

The CDR3 reads CASWGNYNEQFF. In DNA, the CDR3 is TGTGCCAGCTGGGGGAACTACAATGAGCAGTTCTTC. J is TRBJ2-1 and V is TRBV28; D tentatively fits TRBD1 or TRBD2 (5 bases each). The CDR3 consists of 12 residues. Trimming took 8 bases from V and 3 from J, leaving 8 bases between them. Per the germline V gene, CDR1 is MDHEN and CDR2 is SYDVKM. Combining the CDR3 with reference TRBV28 and TRBJ2-1 gives the whole variable domain DVKVTQSSRYLVKRTGEKVFLECVQDMDHENMFWYRQDPGLGLRLIYFSYDVKMKEKGDIPEGYSVSREKKERFSLILESASTNQTSMYLCASWGNYNEQFFGPGTRLTVL.

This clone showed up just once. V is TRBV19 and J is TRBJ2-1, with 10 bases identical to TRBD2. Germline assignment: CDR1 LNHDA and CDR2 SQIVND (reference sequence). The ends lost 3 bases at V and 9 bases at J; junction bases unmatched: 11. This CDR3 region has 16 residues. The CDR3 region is CASSIPSGSSMGEQFF. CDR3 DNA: TGTGCCAGTAGTATCCCTAGCGGGAGTAGTATGGGTGAGCAGTTCTTC.

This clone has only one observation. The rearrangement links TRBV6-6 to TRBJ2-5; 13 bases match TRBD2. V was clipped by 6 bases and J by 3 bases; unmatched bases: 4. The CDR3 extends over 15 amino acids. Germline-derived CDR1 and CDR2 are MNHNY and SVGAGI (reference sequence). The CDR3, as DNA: TGTGCCAGCAGGCGAGGACTAGCGGGAGAAGAGACCCAGTACTTC. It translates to CASRRGLAGEETQYF.

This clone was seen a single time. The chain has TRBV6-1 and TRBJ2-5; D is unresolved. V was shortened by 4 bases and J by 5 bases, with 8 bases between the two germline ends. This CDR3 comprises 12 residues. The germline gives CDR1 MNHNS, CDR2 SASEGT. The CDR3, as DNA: TGTGCCAGCAGTGTGTATTCGGAGACCCAGTACTTC. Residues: CASSVYSETQYF.

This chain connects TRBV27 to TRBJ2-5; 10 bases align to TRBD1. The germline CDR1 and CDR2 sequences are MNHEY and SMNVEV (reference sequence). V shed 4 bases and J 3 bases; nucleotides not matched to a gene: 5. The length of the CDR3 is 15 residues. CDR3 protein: CASSSPDRGKETQYF. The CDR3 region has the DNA TGTGCCAGCAGTTCGCCGGACAGGGGGAAAGAGACCCAGTACTTC.

The CDR3 bases are TGTGCCAGTAGTGTAGGCAGGGAAGAGACCCAGTACTTC. This sequence encodes CASSVGREETQYF. The chain carries TRBV19 and TRBJ2-5, with a possible D match to TRBD1 (5 bases). CDR1 LNHDA and CDR2 SQIVND come from the germline V gene (reference sequence). This CDR3 comprises 13 residues. V dropped 5 bases and J dropped 3 bases, with 10 bases sitting between them.